This T cell receptor (beta chain) was found in a study of naive and memory T cell subsets. An equimolar mix of two oligonucleotides served as the beta constant-region primer for TRBC1 and TRBC2. Nested alpha and beta constant-region primers with the SP2 primer drove four PCR rounds on ligated cDNA. TCRdb recomputed calls from the UMI-ligation and nested PCR reads with MiXCR, one row per CDR3 protein. The sample includes 130,000 or so distinct CDR3 sequences, 30% to 45% of them seen just once. V gave up 8 bases and J gave up 5 bases, with 23 bases separating them. CDR1 is MDHEN, CDR2 SYDVKM, per germline. The CDR3 is 16 residues long. Study observations and caveats: In naive cells, over 85% of TCR sequences were seen only once.

In its sample, this clonotype was seen a few times. Its antigen remains unidentified. The sequence came from a human donor in good health. Sequencing used central memory CD4+ T cells from blood. The genes are TRBV28 and TRBJ2-3; TRBD2 is a possible D gene (6 bases). CDR3 sequence: CASGVTRRVRVDTQYF. For the CDR3, the DNA is TGTGCCAGCGGCGTAACCCGGAGGGTTAGAGTAGATACGCAGTATTTT.